This record covers a single TCR beta chain. Its target antigen remains unknown. At one end, the junction sequence differs from germline, possibly due to a read error. TCRB libraries were constructed from RNA through three rounds of nested multiplex PCR following a modified ARM-PCR protocol with multiple V-beta primers and a C-beta primer. TCRB-specific cDNA was synthesized from approximately 0.54 ug total RNA with ProtoScript II Reverse Transcriptase and a C-beta primer. No unique molecular identifiers were described for the TCRB libraries. The third PCR added barcodes and adapters over 25 cycles with Deep VentR (exo-) polymerase, followed by gel purification of 250-500 bp bands. TCRB libraries were sequenced with 250 bp paired-end reads on an Illumina HiSeq 2500. The paper's processing steps were these. The reads were cleaned with Trimmomatic, merged with FLASH and assigned V, D and J segments with MiGEC before being analyzed in VDJtools. Repertoire diversity was measured using the Shannon-Wiener diversity index, which was calculated with VDJtools. TCRdb's own reprocessing of the public reads used fastp at Q25 and MiXCR and kept productive beta chains. Rows are combined by CDR3 protein, so each entry shows the most common genes and DNA. These V and J calls rely on TCRdb rather than the paper's analysis. This sample has tens of thousands of distinct CDR3 sequences in its table, and roughly three fifths of those were observed once. The ten largest make up 33% of the sample.

This specimen comes from a study of tumor-infiltrating lymphocytes in glioblastoma multiforme (dated by TCRdb to between 2016 and 2019). Background on the whole study: To test whether intratumoral genomic heterogeneity fosters TIL diversity, the study jointly examined somatic mutations, TIL diversity and immune response activity. Beyond this particular receptor, the publication reports: The authors noted that sorting T cells into functional subsets, which was not done in the study, would be a future improvement. RNA-based TCR sequencing may distort clone frequencies because T cells carry unequal numbers of TCR transcripts. Only one glioblastoma patient was included in the TCR and somatic mutation analysis, limiting generalizability.

The AllPrep DNA/RNA mini kit was used to purify genomic DNA and total RNA simultaneously from each of the nine to ten tumor samples. Every RNA sample had an OD 260/280 ratio above 1.9 and an RNA integrity number above 6.5. The receptor's source is a male donor with glioblastoma. Sequencing was carried out using brain tumor tissue.

The CDR3 protein: CASSLGEVSTGELFF. The sequenced DNA: TGTGCCAGCAGCTTAGGAGAGGTTAGCACCGGAGAGCTGTTTTTT. The rearrangement combines TRBV7-9 with TRBJ2-2; confidence is insufficient to name the D gene. The CDR3 goes from the cysteine to the phenylalanine over 15 residues. The only DNA kept is the CDR3, 45 bases in frame from the first base. The germline V gene encodes CDR1 SEHNR and CDR2 FQNEAQ (reference sequence).